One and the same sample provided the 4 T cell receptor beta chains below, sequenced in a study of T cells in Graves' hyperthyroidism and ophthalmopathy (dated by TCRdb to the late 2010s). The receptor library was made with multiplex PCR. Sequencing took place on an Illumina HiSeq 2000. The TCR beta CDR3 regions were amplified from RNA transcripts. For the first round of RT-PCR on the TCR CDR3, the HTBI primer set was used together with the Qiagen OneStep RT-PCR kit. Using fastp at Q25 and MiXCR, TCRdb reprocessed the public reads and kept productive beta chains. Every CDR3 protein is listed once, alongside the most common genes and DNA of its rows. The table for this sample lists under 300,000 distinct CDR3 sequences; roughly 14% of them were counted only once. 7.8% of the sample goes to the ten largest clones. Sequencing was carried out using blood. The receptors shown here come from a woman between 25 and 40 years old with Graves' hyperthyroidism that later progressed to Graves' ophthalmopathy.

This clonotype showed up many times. In DNA form, the CDR3 reads TGTGCCAGTTGTTCCGGGACTAGCGGGAGCACAGATACGCAGTATTTT. Amino acid sequence: CASCSGTSGSTDTQYF. The gene calls are TRBV27 and TRBJ2-3, with 12 bases fitting TRBD2. Per the germline V gene, CDR1 is MNHEY and CDR2 is SMNVEV (reference sequence). J gave up 0 bases and V 9 bases, and 7 bases lay outside the gene matches. The CDR3 length is 16 residues.

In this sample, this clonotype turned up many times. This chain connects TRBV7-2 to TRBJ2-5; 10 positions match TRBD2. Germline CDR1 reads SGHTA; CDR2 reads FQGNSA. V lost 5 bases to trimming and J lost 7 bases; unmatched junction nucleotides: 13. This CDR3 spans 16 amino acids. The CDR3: CASSPMTAGGAGTQYF. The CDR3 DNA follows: TGTGCCAGCAGCCCCATGACAGCGGGAGGGGCCGGGACCCAGTACTTC.

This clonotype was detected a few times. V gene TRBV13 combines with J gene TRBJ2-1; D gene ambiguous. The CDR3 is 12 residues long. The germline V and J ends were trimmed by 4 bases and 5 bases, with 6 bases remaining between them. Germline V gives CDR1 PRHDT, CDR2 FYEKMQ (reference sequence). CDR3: CASSSLDNEQFF. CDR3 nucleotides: TGTGCCAGCAGCTCCCTGGACAATGAGCAGTTCTTC.

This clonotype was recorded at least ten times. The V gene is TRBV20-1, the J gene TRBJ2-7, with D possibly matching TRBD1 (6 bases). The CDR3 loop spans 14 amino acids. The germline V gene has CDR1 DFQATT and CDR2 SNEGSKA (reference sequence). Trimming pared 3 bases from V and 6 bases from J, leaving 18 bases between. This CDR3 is CSARLKWGPTEQYF. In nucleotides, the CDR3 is TGCAGTGCTAGGCTTAAATGGGGGCCCACCGAGCAGTACTTC.